This entry is about one TCR beta chain. The antigen is not known. V lost 6 bases and J 3 bases, leaving 11 bases between the germline ends. The CDR3 totals 14 residues. From germline, CDR1 is MGHDK and CDR2 SYGVNS. Profiled with immunoSEQ multiplex PCR; TCRdb holds only in-frame clones, not every one. The data show about 250,000 clones, with approximately 87% seen just once and 2.6% held by the top ten. This specimen comes from a study of cytomegalovirus exposure and HLA in healthy donors. General study points: First-cohort TCR clusters were later found to tend to co-occur in the roughly 110 validation repertoires. TCR sequences were mostly rare, though some public TCRs occurred in many donors. A classifier reportedly called cytomegalovirus status with high sensitivity and specificity. Roughly 170 TCR beta chains were listed as cytomegalovirus-associated.

This clonotype was obtained from a man aged 18 to 30 in good health and CMV-seronegative. This sequence joins TRBV25-1 and TRBJ2-2, with a tentative D call TRBD1 (5 bases). Input material: PBMCs. The chain's CDR3 is CASRNLGDTGELFF. The CDR3 DNA sequence: TGTGCCAGCAGAAACCTAGGGGACACCGGGGAGCTGTTTTTT.